Below, 14 T cell receptor beta chains from the same sample are listed, as sequenced in a study of T cell responses to AZD1222 COVID-19 vaccine. Assay: immunoSEQ multiplex PCR; the TCRdb copy retains only in-frame clones and omits some. The sample records about 120,000 clones, about 93% being singletons. The material was peripheral blood, obtained 28 days after the second AZD1222 dose. The source of these receptors is an adult who received the AZD1222 COVID-19 vaccine.

CDR3 coding DNA: TGTGCCAGCAGTTGGACTGGATGGGTCGAGCAGTACTTC. As protein: CASSWTGWVEQYF. The chain is built from TRBV6-2 or TRBV6-3 and TRBJ2-7; a possible D gene is TRBD2 (5 bases). Per the germline V gene, CDR1 is MNHEY and CDR2 is SVGEGT. The ends were cut back, 4 bases at V and 6 bases at J, with 13 bases in the middle. CDR3 length: 13 residues.

The table lists this clone with a count of one. This rearrangement joins TRBV3-1 (or the pseudogene TRBV3-2) to TRBJ1-1; D remains ambiguous. CDR1 is LGHDT, CDR2 YNNKEL, per germline (reference sequence). Trimming stripped 2 bases from V and 5 bases from J, with 12 bases between. There are 14 residues in the CDR3. The CDR3 reads CASSQRSWGTEAFF. The CDR3 DNA reads TGTGCCAGCAGCCAAAGAAGTTGGGGTACTGAAGCTTTCTTT.

The V gene is TRBV27, the J gene TRBJ2-5; 8 bases are a match to TRBD2. In germline, CDR1 is MNHEY, CDR2 SMNVEV (reference sequence). The V gene end was trimmed by 5 bases and the J gene end by 1 base; junction bases not matched to a gene: 6. This CDR3 has 15 amino acids. CDR3 bases: TGTGCCAGCAGTCCGGGACTAGTTCCCCAAGAGACCCAGTACTTC. Protein product: CASSPGLVPQETQYF.

This chain connects TRBV6-5 to TRBJ2-7; D possibly corresponds to TRBD2 (6 bases). Germline loops: CDR1 MNHEY, CDR2 SVGAGI. This CDR3 region has 15 residues. V was pared by 5 bases and J by 12 bases, with 26 bases between. DNA for the CDR3: TGTGCCAGCAGTCCAATTGGTGGTAGCGGAACCTCGTCGTACTTC. Protein product: CASSPIGGSGTSSYF.

The rearrangement joins TRBV25-1 to TRBJ2-1, with D perhaps TRBD1 or TRBD2 (5 bases each). The germline V gene has CDR1 MGHDK and CDR2 SYGVNS. With 8 bases removed from V and 10 bases from J, the gap between germline ends came to 12 bases. The CDR3 contains 11 residues. CDR3 sequence: CASLSGTEQFF. CDR3 coding DNA: TGTGCCAGCCTATCAGGGACGGAGCAGTTCTTC.

This clone was observed a single time. This chain uses TRBV18 with TRBJ1-3; tentatively, D is TRBD1 (5 bases). The CDR3 loop spans 15 amino acids. Trimming took 0 bases from V and 1 from J, leaving 7 bases between them. Looked up from germline, CDR1 is KGHSH and CDR2 is LQKENI. The CDR3 DNA sequence: TGTGCCAGCTCACCACCCCAGGGATCTGGAAACACCATATATTTT. Translated, it gives CASSPPQGSGNTIYF.

The chain combines TRBV5-1 with TRBJ1-1; maybe TRBD1 (6 bases). There are 16 residues in the CDR3. The germline V and J ends were trimmed by 2 bases and 0 bases, with 14 bases remaining between them. The germline CDR1 and CDR2 sequences are SGHRS and YFSETQ. The CDR3 spells CASSFGQLEMNTEAFF. In DNA, the CDR3 is TGCGCCAGCAGCTTCGGACAGCTAGAAATGAACACTGAAGCTTTCTTT.

The chain links TRBV18 to TRBJ1-1, with D unresolved. CDR1 and CDR2 (germline): KGHSH, LQKENI. Trimming took off 4 bases at V and 1 base at J, with 7 bases between the two ends. This CDR3 contains 13 residues. Here the CDR3 reads CASSQGQNTEAFF. In nucleotides, the CDR3 is TGTGCCAGCTCACAGGGCCAGAACACTGAAGCTTTCTTT.

The chain combines TRBV11-3 with TRBJ2-5; 7 bases agree with TRBD1. Germline V gene lookup returns CDR1 SGHNT and CDR2 YENEEA. The junction had 14 bases not matched to a gene; V was cut back by 5 bases and J by 5 bases. There are 16 residues in the CDR3. CDR3 sequence reads: CASSTGGGRGFETQYF. CDR3 DNA sequence: TGTGCCAGCAGCACTGGGGGCGGCAGGGGGTTTGAGACCCAGTACTTC.

This clone was seen only once. This sequence joins TRBV3-1 (or the pseudogene TRBV3-2) and TRBJ1-1, with D tentatively TRBD1 (5 bases). Germline CDR1 and CDR2: LGHDT and YNNKEL (reference sequence). The CDR3 loop spans 12 amino acids. V dropped 0 bases and J dropped 10 bases, with 9 bases sitting between them. CDR3 sequence: CASSQDTRGAFF. The CDR3 nucleotides are TGTGCCAGCAGCCAAGATACTAGGGGAGCTTTCTTT.

V and J are TRBV4-1 and TRBJ1-2; possibly TRBD1 for D (5 bases). CDR1 is MGHRA, CDR2 YSYEKL, per germline. The CDR3 loop spans 16 amino acids. With 0 bases removed from V and 8 bases from J, the gap between germline ends came to 19 bases. CDR3 in amino acids: CASSQDGARLTNGYTF. The CDR3 DNA reads as TGCGCCAGCAGCCAAGATGGGGCCAGACTAACGAACGGCTACACCTTC.

This rearrangement joins TRBV5-1 to TRBJ1-2; weak D call: TRBD1 (6 bases). The CDR3 has 15 residues. V dropped 4 bases and J dropped 8 bases, with 21 bases sitting between them. From germline, CDR1 is SGHRS and CDR2 YFSETQ. CDR3 sequence: CASSPTTGGAGGYTF. Written as DNA, the CDR3 is TGCGCCAGCAGCCCAACGACAGGAGGGGCGGGAGGCTACACCTTC.

The rearrangement links TRBV5-1 to TRBJ2-7; D gene ambiguous. The germline V and J ends were trimmed by 0 bases and 3 bases, with 10 bases remaining between them. Germline CDR1 reads SGHRS; CDR2 reads YFSETQ. CDR3 size: 14 residues. CDR3 sequence reads: CASSLGPARYEQYF. CDR3 coding DNA: TGCGCCAGCAGCTTGGGGCCGGCACGCTACGAGCAGTACTTC.

The chain employs TRBV7-9 and TRBJ1-6; D is possibly TRBD1 (6 bases). Germline values: CDR1 SEHNR, CDR2 FQNEAQ (reference sequence). V was pared by 4 bases and J by 14 bases, with 18 bases between. The CDR3 covers 14 residues. In DNA, the CDR3 is TGTGCCAGCAGCTCGGGGACAACGTTAAGAACCCTCCACTTT. This gives the protein CASSSGTTLRTLHF.